Described below is a single T cell receptor (beta chain) sequence and its context. Antigen: not known. Extraction of PBMCs used roughly 9.3 ml of fresh peripheral blood. The data stem from a study of T cells in Graves' hyperthyroidism and ophthalmopathy. Across the whole study: Pretreatment peripheral blood was obtained at initial diagnosis. The study's findings and limits: Model-based prediction identified ophthalmopathy a median 6.5 months prior to its onset. Among thyroid clonotypes expanded above 0.001, most also appeared in blood.

RNA transcripts provided the source from which TCR beta CDR3 regions were amplified. In the first-round RT-PCR of the TCR CDR3, the HTBI primer set was used. TCRdb re-derived calls from the multiplex PCR reads in MiXCR, one entry per CDR3 protein. The repertoire holds approximately 300,000 distinct CDR3 sequences, with approximately 18% as singletons. This CDR3 region has 18 residues. Germline V gene data show CDR1 as LNHDA and CDR2 as SQIVND (reference sequence). After removal of 5 bases from V and 0 bases from J, the junction contained 12 bases not matched to a gene. Sequencing was performed on blood. The sequence came from a man aged 50 to 60 with Graves' ophthalmopathy. The rearrangement uses TRBV19 and TRBJ1-4; 7 positions agree with TRBD1. CDR3 amino acids: CASSDRAMRGATNEKLFF. Here the CDR3 DNA reads TGTGCCAGTAGTGACAGGGCGATGCGAGGGGCAACTAATGAAAAACTGTTTTTT.